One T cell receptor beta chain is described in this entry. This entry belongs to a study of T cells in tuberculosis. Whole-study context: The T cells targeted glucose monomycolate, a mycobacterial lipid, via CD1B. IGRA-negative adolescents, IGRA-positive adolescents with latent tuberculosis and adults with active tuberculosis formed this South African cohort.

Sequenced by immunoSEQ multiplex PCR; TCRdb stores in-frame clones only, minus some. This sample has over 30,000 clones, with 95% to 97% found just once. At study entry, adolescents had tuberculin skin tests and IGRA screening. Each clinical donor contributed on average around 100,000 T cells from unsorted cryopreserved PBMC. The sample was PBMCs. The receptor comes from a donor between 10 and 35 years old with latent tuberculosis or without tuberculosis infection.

The chain's CDR3 is CASSLDYGGAGGTQYF. For the CDR3, the DNA is TGCGCCAGCAGCTTGGATTACGGCGGAGCGGGTGGGACCCAGTACTTC. The chain combines TRBV5-1 with TRBJ2-5; maybe TRBD2 (6 bases). The CDR3 consists of 16 residues. The germline CDR1 and CDR2 sequences are SGHRS and YFSETQ. V was cut by 0 bases and J by 7 bases, with 19 bases left in between. Looking up the rest from reference TRBV5-1 and TRBJ2-5 gives the full variable domain: KAGVTQTPRYLIKTRGQQVTLSCSPISGHRSVSWYQQTPGQGLQFLFEYFSETQRNKGNFPGRFSGRQFSNSRSEMNVSTLELGDSALYLCASSLDYGGAGGTQYFGPGTRLLVL.